The 11 T cell receptor beta chains below come from one sample, sequenced in a study of PD-1 blockade in classical Hodgkin lymphoma. TCRdb's copy holds only in-frame clones and misses some; the assay was immunoSEQ multiplex PCR. The sample has about 110,000 clones; roughly nine tenths are singletons. All trial patients relapsed after autologous stem cell transplantation. Sequenced here: peripheral blood mononuclear cells (PBMCs), sampled before the second cycle of nivolumab. The source is a human donor with classical Hodgkin lymphoma.

The chain has TRBV7-9 and TRBJ2-5; D might be TRBD2 (5 bases). The J call is in doubt because the DNA end fits TRBJ2-7 better. The CDR3 is 14 amino acids. Germline V gene sequence: CDR1 SEHNR, CDR2 FQNEAQ (reference sequence). Here the CDR3 reads CASRPTGYRYEQYF. CDR3 nucleotide sequence: TGTGCCAGCAGGCCTACGGGATACCGATACGAGCAGTACTTC.

This chain connects TRBV7-2 to TRBJ2-2; D may be TRBD2 (6 bases). The CDR3 consists of 17 residues. V was pared by 7 bases and J by 8 bases, with 26 bases between. CDR1 and CDR2 from the germline V gene are SGHTA and FQGNSA. The CDR3: CASKKRGSTDLPGELFF. CDR3 coding DNA: TGTGCCAGCAAAAAACGGGGGTCGACAGACCTACCGGGGGAGCTGTTTTTT.

V gene TRBV6-1 combines with J gene TRBJ1-1, with D possibly matching TRBD1 (5 bases). The germline V gene encodes CDR1 MNHNS and CDR2 SASEGT. V gave up 4 bases and J gave up 1 base, with 10 bases separating them. The CDR3 is 14 amino acids. The CDR3 DNA is TGTGCCAGCAGTGGCCGACAGTGGAACACTGAAGCTTTCTTT. Translating gives CASSGRQWNTEAFF.

This chain links TRBV19 with TRBJ2-1, with 13 nucleotides matching TRBD2. Losses at the gene ends were 5 bases for V and 6 bases for J; bases not matched to a gene: 4. The CDR3 totals 15 residues. CDR1 is LNHDA, CDR2 SQIVND, per germline (reference sequence). The CDR3 loop reads CASSWTSGSGNEQFF. CDR3 in DNA: TGTGCCAGTAGTTGGACTAGCGGGAGTGGCAATGAGCAGTTCTTC.

CDR3 sequence (DNA): TGCGCCAGCAGCGGACCGACCGGGACTAGCGGGATCTCCTACGAGCAGTACTTC. It is translated as CASSGPTGTSGISYEQYF. The chain is built from TRBV4-1 and TRBJ2-7; 13 bases are a match to TRBD2. V trimming: 5 bases; J trimming: 0 bases; junction bases outside the gene matches: 10. Germline-derived CDR1 and CDR2 are MGHRA and YSYEKL. This CDR3 region has 18 residues.

The chain employs TRBV5-8 and TRBJ1-3; D might be TRBD1 (5 bases). The CDR3 length is 17 residues. V was clipped by 1 base and J by 1 base, with 15 bases between them. The V gene's germline CDR1 is SGHTS and CDR2 YDEGEE. The CDR3 bases are TGTGCCAGCAGCTTGACCGGCAGGGCATGGTCTGGAAACACCATATATTTT. This gives the protein CASSLTGRAWSGNTIYF.

In this sample, this clone turned up once. The rearrangement links TRBV6-5 to TRBJ2-7, with 10 bases fitting TRBD1. Trimming removed 6 bases from V and 3 bases from J; junction bases left unmatched: 8. The CDR3 loop spans 15 amino acids. Germline V gene lookup returns CDR1 MNHEY and CDR2 SVGAGI. The CDR3 spells CASSRGQGDNYEQYF. The CDR3 DNA reads as TGTGCCAGCAGCCGCGGACAGGGGGACAACTACGAGCAGTACTTC.

This clone showed up just a few times. The rearrangement joins TRBV6-6 to TRBJ2-7; weak D call: TRBD1 (6 bases). The CDR3 totals 12 residues. CDR1 MNHNY and CDR2 SVGAGI come from the germline V gene (reference sequence). V was trimmed by 6 bases and J by 3 bases, leaving 9 bases between them. CDR3: CASRQDSYEQYF. DNA of the CDR3: TGTGCCAGCAGACAGGACAGCTACGAGCAGTACTTC.

The table lists this clone with a few counts. The chain uses TRBV4-3 and TRBJ2-1; 14 bases fit TRBD2. The V gene's germline CDR1 is LGHNA and CDR2 YSLEER. V shed 4 bases, J shed 10 bases, and the junction held 15 bases outside the gene matches. The CDR3 extends over 18 amino acids. This CDR3 is CASSLHHSPGLAGVEQFF. CDR3 DNA: TGCGCCAGCAGCCTACACCATAGCCCGGGACTAGCGGGAGTAGAGCAGTTCTTC.

The V and J genes are TRBV10-1 and TRBJ2-1, with a weak D call TRBD2 (6 bases). V was trimmed by 3 bases and J by 1 base, leaving 10 bases between them. The germline V gene has CDR1 WNHNN and CDR2 SYGVQD (reference sequence). The CDR3 spans 15 residues. CDR3 DNA: TGCGCCAGCAGTGAAACCGGGAGATCCTACAATGAGCAGTTCTTC. Encoded protein: CASSETGRSYNEQFF.

The gene calls are TRBV5-6 and TRBJ2-5; possibly TRBD1 for D (6 bases). Germline loops: CDR1 SGHDT, CDR2 YYEEEE. The CDR3 covers 16 residues. Trimming pared 0 bases from V and 3 bases from J, leaving 15 bases between. CDR3 in amino acids: CASSLVVDRHKETQYF. The CDR3 nucleotides are TGTGCCAGCAGCTTGGTTGTGGACAGACATAAAGAGACCCAGTACTTC.